This TCR beta chain is from a study of graft-versus-host responses after intestinal transplantation. Whole-study context: Anti-thymocyte globulin served as induction for all recipients, who then took tacrolimus and steroids for 2 to 4 years.

CDR3 length: 18 amino acids. V gave up 6 bases and J gave up 0 bases; unmatched junction bases: 12. In germline, CDR1 is SNHLY, CDR2 FYNNEI. Study results and limitations: Recipient bone marrow held GvH clones, some seen earlier in ileum or blood. The highest levels of circulating GvH clones went along with early declines in HvG clones after transplant.

Profiling relied on immunoSEQ multiplex PCR, and the TCRdb table lists in-frame clones only, not all of them. The profile shows tens of thousands of clones, 70% to 90% of them singletons. This clone was counted a single time. Its antigen is unidentified. The rearrangement uses TRBV2 and TRBJ1-5; 9 bases agree with TRBD1. This specimen was unstimulated CD8+ T cells sorted from spleen or lymph node cells, taken before intestinal transplant. The TCR sequence derives from a human donor who received an intestinal transplant. CDR3 amino acids: CASSGRTGEDFSNQPQHF. CDR3 coding DNA: TGTGCCAGCAGCGGAAGGACAGGGGAAGATTTTAGCAATCAGCCCCAGCATTTT.